The subject of this entry is one T cell receptor beta chain. The antigen is undetermined. Germline V lookup: CDR1 MDHEN, CDR2 SYDVKM. The CDR3 consists of 15 residues. After removal of 3 bases from V and 5 bases from J, the junction contained 2 bases not matched to a gene. The data belong to a study of beta chain features in type 1 diabetes. Study information: Healthy donors resembled patients in age, gender and cell yields.

One heparinised blood draw averaging around 100 mL was given by each donor. Purity of each sorted population was above 98%. The investigators reverse transcribed all of the isolated RNA, so they sequenced expressed TCRB transcripts. Generated by immunoSEQ multiplex PCR, the TCRdb table keeps only in-frame clones and is missing some. The repertoire holds 150,000 to 200,000 clones, 7.5% to 9.5% seen once, with under 0.65% in the top ten. Study conclusions and caveats: Across all four CD4+ subsets, people with type 1 diabetes showed modestly shorter TCRB CDR3s.

The source material was central memory CD4+ T cells from blood. This rearrangement joins TRBV28 to TRBJ2-2, with TRBD1 matching 11 bases. The clonotype originates from a woman between 18 and 30 years old with type 1 diabetes. The CDR3 loop reads CASSFGTGGTGELFF. CDR3 bases: TGTGCCAGCAGTTTTGGGACAGGGGGGACCGGGGAGCTGTTTTTT.